These 6 T cell receptor beta chains were all obtained from the same sample, sequenced in a study of blood T cells in healthy people across ages. A second PCR, run for roughly 6 to 11 cycles, used a sample-barcoded 5' primer plus a J-beta primer mix. TCRdb itself ran the 5' RACE reads through MiXCR, one entry per CDR3 protein. The sample contains about 680,000 distinct CDR3 sequences, around 45% of which appear only once. Sequencing input: blood. Source of these receptors: an older woman in good health.

This clonotype was counted between two and nine times. This sequence joins TRBV20-1 and TRBJ2-3; TRBD1 is a possible D gene (5 bases). Germline V gene sequence: CDR1 DFQATT, CDR2 SNEGSKA (reference sequence). Trimming shortened V by 6 bases and J by 1 base, and 14 bases separated the two germline ends. This CDR3 is built from 14 residues. Here the CDR3 DNA reads TGCAGTGCCAGGGCAGCGACAGGCACAGATACGCAGTATTTT. Translation gives CSARAATGTDTQYF.

Only a few counts were recorded for this clonotype. The chain has TRBV20-1 and TRBJ2-5, with D possibly being TRBD1 (5 bases). CDR3 length: 14 residues. Germline lookup yields CDR1 DFQATT and CDR2 SNEGSKA (reference sequence). The V end lost 0 bases, the J end lost 2 bases, and 10 bases lay between the germline ends. CDR3 sequence: CSARDWTQQETQYF. The CDR3 DNA reads TGCAGTGCTAGAGATTGGACACAACAAGAGACCCAGTACTTC.

CDR3 loop: CASSSQPRTGGRHTQYF. CDR3 sequence (DNA): TGTGCCAGCAGTTCCCAGCCCCGGACAGGGGGCCGCCATACCCAGTACTTC. V gene TRBV27 combines with J gene TRBJ2-5, with 11 bases that match TRBD1. Germline CDR1 MNHEY, CDR2 SMNVEV (reference sequence). The CDR3 runs 17 residues. The junction had 15 bases not matched to a gene; V was cut back by 4 bases and J by 8 bases.

The V gene is TRBV6-2 or TRBV6-3, the J gene TRBJ1-1; the match to TRBD1 covers 8 bases. After removal of 4 bases from V and 0 bases from J, the junction contained 7 bases not matched to a gene. CDR3 length equals 16 residues. From germline, CDR1 is MNHEY and CDR2 SVGEGT. CDR3 sequence (DNA): TGTGCCAGCAGTTGGGACAGGTTCTTAATGAACACTGAAGCTTTCTTT. The encoded protein is CASSWDRFLMNTEAFF.

The chain employs TRBV6-5 and TRBJ2-6; 9 positions agree with TRBD1. The CDR3 length is 16 residues. Germline assignment: CDR1 MNHEY and CDR2 SVGAGI. V lost 5 bases and J lost 3; bases outside the gene matches: 5. CDR3 amino acids: CASSTGTGLGANVLTF. In DNA form, the CDR3 reads TGTGCCAGCAGTACCGGGACAGGGCTTGGGGCCAACGTCCTGACTTTC.

The chain is built from TRBV14 and TRBJ2-1; D is undetermined. Trimming removed 1 base from V and 4 bases from J, with 8 bases in between. This CDR3 contains 14 residues. Germline CDR1 SGHDN, CDR2 FVKESK. This CDR3 is CASSQVTKYNEQFF. Written as DNA, the CDR3 is TGTGCCAGCAGCCAAGTAACAAAATACAATGAGCAGTTCTTC.